The T cell receptor beta chain described here comes from a study of patients and donors after allogeneic stem cell transplantation. This clonotype has just a few counts. Trimming left V 5 bases short and J 4 bases short, with 12 bases between. Germline assignment: CDR1 MDHEN and CDR2 SYDVKM. The CDR3 extends over 14 amino acids. TCRdb recomputed calls from the RT-PCR reads with MiXCR, one row per CDR3 protein. The data hold 1,500 to 2,000 distinct CDR3 sequences, with about a sixth observed a single time. The receptor was derived from a human donor who was either an allogeneic HSCT recipient or a stem cell or donor lymphocyte infusion donor (not recorded which). It is not recorded whose cells these are; they may come from a transplant donor. The chain uses TRBV28 and TRBJ2-1; D might be TRBD2 (6 bases). The sequenced sample was blood, either unsorted or a sorted T cell fraction (not recorded which). CDR3 DNA sequence: TGTGCCAGCAGTCCCCGGAGGGCTTACAATGAGCAGTTCTTC. It encodes CASSPRRAYNEQFF.